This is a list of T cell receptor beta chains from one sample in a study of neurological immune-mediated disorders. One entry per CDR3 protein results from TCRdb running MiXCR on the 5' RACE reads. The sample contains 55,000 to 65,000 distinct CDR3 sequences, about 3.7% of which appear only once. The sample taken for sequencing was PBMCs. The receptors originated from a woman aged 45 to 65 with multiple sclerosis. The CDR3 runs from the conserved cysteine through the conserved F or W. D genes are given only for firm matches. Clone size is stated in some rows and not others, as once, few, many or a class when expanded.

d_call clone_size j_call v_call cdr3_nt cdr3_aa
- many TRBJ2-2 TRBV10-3 TGTGCCATCAACAGGGTAGCGAACACCGGGGAGCTGTTTTTT CAINRVANTGELFF
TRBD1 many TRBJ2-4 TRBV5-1 TGCGCCAGCAGCTTAGGGACAGGGGCAAACATTCAGTACTTC CASSLGTGANIQYF
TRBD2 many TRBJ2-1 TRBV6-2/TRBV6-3 TGTGCCAGCGTACGGGGCCGGAAAGCGGGAGGCTCCTACAATGAGCAGTTCTTC CASVRGRKAGGSYNEQFF
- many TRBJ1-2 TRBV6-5 TGTGCCAGCAGTTATAGAACAGGCACATATGGCTACACCTTC CASSYRTGTYGYTF
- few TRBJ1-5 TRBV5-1 TGCGCCAGCAGCTTGGGCCAGGGAGGTGAGCCCCAGAATTTT CASSLGQGGEPQNF
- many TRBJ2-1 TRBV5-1 TGCGCCAGCAGGCCGTATAGCTCCTACAATGAGCAGTTCTTC CASRPYSSYNEQFF
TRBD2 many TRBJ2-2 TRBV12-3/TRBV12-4 TGTGCCAGCAGTTTGTTTTATGCGGGAGGGACCGGGGAGCTGTTTTTT CASSLFYAGGTGELFF
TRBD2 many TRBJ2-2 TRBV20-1 TGCAGTGCTAGCGTTAGCGGGAGCGTAACCGGGGAGCTGTTTTTT CSASVSGSVTGELFF
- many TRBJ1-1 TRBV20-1 TGCAGTGCTAGCAGGGGTGGGAGCTTTGAAGCTTTCTTT CSASRGGSFEAFF
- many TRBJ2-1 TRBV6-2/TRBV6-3 TGTGCCAGCAGTCAAGGGGGGCCCTGGCTAGCGGCTTCCTACAATGAGCAGTTCTTC CASSQGGPWLAASYNEQFF
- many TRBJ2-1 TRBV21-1 TGTGCCAGCAGCAAAGGACAGGGAGGACCCTACAATGAGCAGTTCTTC CASSKGQGGPYNEQFF
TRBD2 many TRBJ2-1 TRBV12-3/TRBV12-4 TGTGCCAGCAGTTTAGCAAGCGGGGCACACAATGAGCAGTTCTTC CASSLASGAHNEQFF
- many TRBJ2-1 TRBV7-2 TGTGCCAGCAGCTTAGGCGGGACTCGTAATGAGCAGTTCTTC CASSLGGTRNEQFF
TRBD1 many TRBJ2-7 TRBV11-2 TGTGCCAGCAGCCATAGGGGGACAGGATACGAGCAGTACTTC CASSHRGTGYEQYF
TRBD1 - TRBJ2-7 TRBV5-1 TGCGCCAGCAGCTATCAGGGGGCCCCCTACGAGCAGTACTTC CASSYQGAPYEQYF
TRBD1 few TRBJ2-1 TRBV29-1 TGCAGCGTAGACCGACAGGGCTACACCTACAATGAGCAGTTCTTC CSVDRQGYTYNEQFF
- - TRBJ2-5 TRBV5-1 TGCGCCAGCAGCTTGGGGTCGGGAGCTGGGGAGACCCAGTACTTC CASSLGSGAGETQYF
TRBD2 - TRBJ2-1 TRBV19 TGTGCCAGTAGGTCGGGAGGGCCAAGTGAGCAGTTCTTC CASRSGGPSEQFF
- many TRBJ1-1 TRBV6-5 TGTGCCAGCAGTTACTCGGTCCGACTGAACACTGAAGCTTTCTTT CASSYSVRLNTEAFF
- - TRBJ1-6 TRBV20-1 TGCAGTGCTAGAGATAGAGGTTCGTCGGCGGAAGGCTTTAATTCACCCCTCAACTTT CSARDRGSSAEGFNSPLNF
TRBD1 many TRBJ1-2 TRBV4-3 TGCGCCAGCAGCCAAGATTTCGGGACAGGGTCCTATGGCTACACCTTC CASSQDFGTGSYGYTF
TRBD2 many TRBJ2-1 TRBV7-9 TGTGCCAGCAGCTACCTAGCGGGAATCAATGAGCAGTTCTTC CASSYLAGINEQFF